This T cell receptor (beta chain) was sequenced for a study of blood T cell repertoires in COVID-19. For the study at large: PBMCs, B-cell-depleted T cells, or T cells were the source of the cDNA or gDNA that made up the material.

The table came from immunoSEQ multiplex PCR; TCRdb's copy has only in-frame clones and leaves some out. The sample includes some 150,000 clones, about 90% of them seen just once. The CDR3 length is 14 residues. V lost 2 bases and J 3 bases, leaving 11 bases between the germline ends. Germline loops: CDR1 MNHNS, CDR2 SASEGT. Material: peripheral blood. The rearrangement links TRBV6-1 to TRBJ2-7; possibly TRBD1 for D (5 bases). This sequence was found in a man aged 50 or older who had recovered from COVID-19. This chain's CDR3 is CASSERGHLYEQYF. CDR3 nucleotides: TGTGCCAGCAGTGAACGAGGACATCTCTACGAGCAGTACTTC.